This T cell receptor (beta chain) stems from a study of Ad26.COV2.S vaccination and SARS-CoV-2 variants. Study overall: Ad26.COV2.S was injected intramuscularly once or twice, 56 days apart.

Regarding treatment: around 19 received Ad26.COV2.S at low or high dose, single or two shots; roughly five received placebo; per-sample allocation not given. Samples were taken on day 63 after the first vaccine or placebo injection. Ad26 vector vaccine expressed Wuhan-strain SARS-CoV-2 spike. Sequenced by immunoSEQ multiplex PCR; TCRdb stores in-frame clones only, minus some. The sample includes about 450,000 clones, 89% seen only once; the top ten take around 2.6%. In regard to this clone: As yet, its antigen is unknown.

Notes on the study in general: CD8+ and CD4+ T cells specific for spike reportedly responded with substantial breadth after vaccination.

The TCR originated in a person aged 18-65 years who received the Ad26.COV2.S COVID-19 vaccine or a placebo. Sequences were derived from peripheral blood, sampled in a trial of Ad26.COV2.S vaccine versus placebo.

The CDR3 DNA is TGTGCTAGTGCCCGGGGGCAGGGGGTGTACAATGAGCAGTTCTTC. Its protein is CASARGQGVYNEQFF. The chain joins TRBV12-5 to TRBJ2-1, with a tentative D call TRBD1 (7 bases). The CDR3 is made up of 15 amino acids. CDR1 is LGHNT and CDR2 is FRNRAP in the germline V gene. V lost 7 bases and J lost 4, with 17 bases in between. The full variable domain, its missing parts supplied by reference TRBV12-5 and TRBJ2-1, is DARVTQTPRHKVTEMGQEVTMRCQPILGHNTVFWYRQTMMQGLELLAYFRNRAPLDDSGMPKDRFSAEMPDATLATLKIQPSEPRDSAVYFCASARGQGVYNEQFFGPGTRLTVL.